This passage covers 5 T cell receptor beta chains from one sample sequenced in a study of blood T cell repertoires in COVID-19. Some clones are missing from TCRdb's copy, which holds only in-frame ones; the method was immunoSEQ multiplex PCR. The sample includes roughly 130,000 clones, around 87% of them seen just once. The source material was peripheral blood. Receptors originate from a woman aged 60-75 years with acute or convalescent COVID-19.

J is TRBJ2-2 and V is TRBV10-3; 10 bases are a match to TRBD2. CDR1 is ENHRY and CDR2 is SYGVKD in the germline V gene. The CDR3 extends over 14 amino acids. The V and J ends lost 5 bases and 6 bases, in that order; junction bases with no gene match: 3. This CDR3 is CAISLAGVAGELFF. The CDR3 nucleotides are TGTGCCATCAGTCTAGCGGGAGTGGCCGGGGAGCTGTTTTTT.

This clone was recorded only once. V is TRBV11-3 and J is TRBJ2-3; 7 nucleotides align to TRBD2. V was pared by 3 bases and J by 6 bases, with 3 bases of the junction left unmatched. Germline V CDR1 and CDR2: SGHNT, YENEEA. The CDR3 has 13 residues. The CDR3 sequence: CASSFSLADTQYF. The CDR3, as DNA: TGTGCCAGCAGCTTCTCACTAGCGGATACGCAGTATTTT.

The J gene is TRBJ2-1, the V gene TRBV9; D may be TRBD2 (5 bases). With 2 bases removed from V and 3 bases from J, the gap between germline ends came to 12 bases. There are 15 residues in the CDR3. The germline gives CDR1 SGDLS, CDR2 YYNGEE. CDR3 in DNA: TGTGCCAGCAGCGTCGATCTGGACTTCTACAATGAGCAGTTCTTC. Protein product: CASSVDLDFYNEQFF.

The gene calls are TRBV11-2 and TRBJ2-5; no definite D call. The CDR3 loop spans 15 amino acids. Germline assignment: CDR1 SGHAT and CDR2 FQNNGV. Trimming pared 1 base from V and 1 base from J, leaving 10 bases between. CDR3 amino acids: CASSLGPGGQETQYF. CDR3 in DNA: TGTGCCAGCAGCTTAGGTCCCGGCGGCCAAGAGACCCAGTACTTC. Full variable domain (outside the CDR3, taken from reference TRBV11-2 and TRBJ2-5): EAGVAQSPRYKIIEKRQSVAFWCNPISGHATLYWYQQILGQGPKLLIQFQNNGVVDDSQLPKDRFSAERLKGVDSTLKIQPAKLEDSAVYLCASSLGPGGQETQYFGPGTRLLVL.

This chain connects TRBV7-9 to TRBJ2-3; no definite D call. V was shortened by 5 bases and J by 4 bases, with 4 bases between the two germline ends. The CDR3 is 11 residues long. The germline gives CDR1 SEHNR, CDR2 FQNEAQ (reference sequence). This chain's CDR3 is CASSEADTQYF. CDR3 coding DNA: TGTGCCAGCAGCGAGGCAGATACGCAGTATTTT. The full variable domain, in which reference TRBV7-9 and TRBJ2-3 provide the parts outside the CDR3, is DTGVSQNPRHKITKRGQNVTFRCDPISEHNRLYWYRQTLGQGPEFLTYFQNEAQLEKSRLLSDRFSAERPKGSFSTLEIQRTEQGDSAMYLCASSEADTQYFGPGTRLTVL.